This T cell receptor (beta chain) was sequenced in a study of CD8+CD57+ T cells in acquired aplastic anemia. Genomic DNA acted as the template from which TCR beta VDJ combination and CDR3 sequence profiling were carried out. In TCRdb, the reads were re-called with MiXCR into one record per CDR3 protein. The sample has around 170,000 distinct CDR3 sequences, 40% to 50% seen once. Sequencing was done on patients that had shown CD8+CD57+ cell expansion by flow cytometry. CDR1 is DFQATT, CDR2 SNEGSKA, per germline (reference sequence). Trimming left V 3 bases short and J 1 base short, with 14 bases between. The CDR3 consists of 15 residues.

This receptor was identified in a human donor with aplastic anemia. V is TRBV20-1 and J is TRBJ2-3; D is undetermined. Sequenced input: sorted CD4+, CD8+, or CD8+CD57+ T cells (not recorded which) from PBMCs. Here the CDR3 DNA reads TGCAGTGCTAGGGCCCCTAAAGAAGGCACAGATACGCAGTATTTT. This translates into CSARAPKEGTDTQYF.